This passage covers 18 T cell receptor beta chains from one sample sequenced in a study of STAT5B mutations in CD4+ large granular lymphocyte leukemia. The repertoire was sequenced with immunoSEQ multiplex PCR; TCRdb's copy has only in-frame clones and lacks some. The sample consists of roughly 48,000 clones, roughly 70% of them appearing once. Sequencing used CD4+ T cells from blood buffy coats. Every receptor here comes from a human donor in good health.

This chain connects TRBV28 to TRBJ2-7; D tentatively reads TRBD1 or TRBD2 (5 bases each). The CDR3 loop spans 13 amino acids. Germline CDR1 MDHEN, CDR2 SYDVKM. V was trimmed by 3 bases and J by 9 bases, leaving 15 bases between them. The CDR3 loop is CASSLGTWGAQYV. The CDR3 nucleotides read TGTGCCAGCAGTTTGGGGACCTGGGGCGCGCAGTACGTC.

By its share, this clone is medium-sized (0.01 to 0.1%). V and J are TRBV9 and TRBJ2-2; a possible D gene is TRBD2 (6 bases). In germline, CDR1 is SGDLS, CDR2 YYNGEE. The CDR3 runs to 15 residues. V was pared by 5 bases and J by 3 bases, with 14 bases between. CDR3 sequence reads: CASRLGPGDTGELFF. CDR3 sequence (DNA): TGTGCCAGCAGACTAGGTCCGGGGGACACCGGGGAGCTGTTTTTT.

The chain has TRBV7-9 and TRBJ1-1; tentative D call: TRBD1 (5 bases). The CDR3 runs 16 residues. Deletions cut 1 base from V and 9 bases from J, with 21 bases between. Germline values: CDR1 SEHNR, CDR2 FQNEAQ (reference sequence). CDR3 nucleotide sequence: TGTGCCAGCAGCTTAGATTTACAGGTTGCCTCCACGAAAGCTTTCTTT. This gives the protein CASSLDLQVASTKAFF. Full variable domain (remainder filled in from reference TRBV7-9 and TRBJ1-1): DTGVSQNPRHKITKRGQNVTFRCDPISEHNRLYWYRQTLGQGPEFLTYFQNEAQLEKSRLLSDRFSAERPKGSFSTLEIQRTEQGDSAMYLCASSLDLQVASTKAFFGQGTRLTVV.

This clone was counted only a few times. The gene calls are TRBV5-8 and TRBJ1-3, with unresolved D. This CDR3 comprises 15 residues. The germline CDR1 and CDR2 sequences are SGHTS and YDEGEE. V was pared by 0 bases and J by 1 base, with 8 bases between. The CDR3 DNA follows: TGTGCCAGCAGCTTGGCATACGGATCTGGAAACACCATATATTTT. The encoded protein is CASSLAYGSGNTIYF.

The chain combines TRBV15 with TRBJ1-1; D uncertain. V lost 1 base, J lost 8 bases, and 8 bases lay in between. Germline CDR1 and CDR2: LNHNV and YYDKDF (reference sequence). The CDR3 has 12 amino acids. CDR3 in amino acids: CATSRGVGEAFF. The CDR3 nucleotides are TGTGCCACCAGCAGAGGGGTTGGCGAAGCTTTCTTT.

The rearrangement uses TRBV7-9 and TRBJ2-7, with 7 bases matching TRBD1. CDR3 size: 14 residues. Per the germline V gene, CDR1 is SEHNR and CDR2 is FQNEAQ (reference sequence). Trimming at V came to 5 bases and at J to 6 bases, leaving 10 bases not matched to a gene. This CDR3 reads CASSAQTGFGEQYF. In nucleotides, the CDR3 is TGTGCCAGCAGCGCCCAGACAGGGTTTGGCGAGCAGTACTTC.

The J gene is TRBJ2-1, the V gene TRBV6-1; D not resolved. This CDR3 is 13 amino acids long. The germline V and J ends were trimmed by 4 bases and 10 bases, with 14 bases remaining between them. CDR1 and CDR2 (germline): MNHNS, SASEGT. The DNA for the CDR3 is TGTGCCAGCAGTGGAATAGTGACTGGCGAGCAGTTCTTC. Translation: CASSGIVTGEQFF.

The gene calls are TRBV19 and TRBJ2-7; 7 bases fit TRBD1. V shed 6 bases, J shed 5 bases, and the junction held 7 bases outside the gene matches. CDR3 length: 13 residues. Germline V CDR1 and CDR2: LNHDA, SQIVND (reference sequence). DNA for the CDR3: TGTGCCAGTAGGACGACAGGGAAGGACGAGCAGTACGTC. Amino acids: CASRTTGKDEQYV.

This sequence joins TRBV18 and TRBJ2-1, with TRBD1 as a possible D gene (6 bases). Germline V gives CDR1 KGHSH, CDR2 LQKENI. V was shortened by 5 bases and J by 2 bases, with 13 bases between the two germline ends. The CDR3 consists of 15 residues. The CDR3, as DNA: TGTGCCAGCTCATCTGGACAGACGGCCTACAATGAGCAGTTCTTC. It codes for CASSSGQTAYNEQFF.

V and J are TRBV6-5 and TRBJ1-2, with D possibly matching TRBD1 (6 bases). This CDR3 region has 15 residues. From germline, CDR1 is MNHEY and CDR2 SVGAGI. V was pared by 0 bases and J by 4 bases, with 12 bases between. CDR3 DNA: TGTGCCAGCAGTTACTCAGAGGGGGGTGGCTATGGCTACACCTTC. Translation gives CASSYSEGGGYGYTF.

A few counts support this clone. The gene calls are TRBV28 and TRBJ1-1; D possibly corresponds to TRBD1 (6 bases). In germline, CDR1 is MDHEN, CDR2 SYDVKM. V was shortened by 6 bases and J by 1 base, with 12 bases between the two germline ends. The length of the CDR3 is 14 residues. DNA of the CDR3: TGTGCCAGCAGCCCACAGGGCTGGAACACTGAAGCTTTCTTT. Translated: CASSPQGWNTEAFF.

CDR3 loop: CASSLRDTEAFF. As DNA, the CDR3 is TGTGCCAGCAGCTTGCGAGACACTGAAGCTTTCTTT. J is TRBJ1-1 and V is TRBV5-4, with D unclear. This CDR3 region has 12 residues. Germline V gene data show CDR1 as SGHNT and CDR2 as YYREEE (reference sequence). Trimming stripped 1 base from V and 3 bases from J, with 4 bases between.

V usage is TRBV2 and J usage is TRBJ1-1; 7 bases are a match to TRBD1. Germline CDR1 SNHLY, CDR2 FYNNEI. This CDR3 contains 14 residues. V dropped 7 bases and J dropped 0; count of bases not matched to a gene: 5. The CDR3 region is CASKTTGMNTEAFF. The CDR3 region has the DNA TGTGCCAGCAAGACGACAGGGATGAACACTGAAGCTTTCTTT.

This clone was observed a handful of times. CDR3 region: CASSHGQGGGETQYF. The CDR3 DNA reads as TGTGCCAGCAGCCACGGACAGGGTGGAGGTGAGACCCAGTACTTC. The rearrangement links TRBV7-3 to TRBJ2-5, with TRBD1 matching 8 bases. The germline V gene encodes CDR1 SGHTA and CDR2 FQGTGA. Losses at the gene ends were 5 bases for V and 5 bases for J; bases not matched to a gene: 10. CDR3 length: 15 residues.

V gene TRBV2 combines with J gene TRBJ2-5, with D perhaps matching TRBD1 or TRBD2 (5 bases each). The CDR3 runs to 13 residues. Trimming removed 3 bases at V and 4 bases at J, with 9 bases between. Germline CDR1 SNHLY, CDR2 FYNNEI. CDR3 nucleotides: TGTGCCAGCAGTGATTGGGGGTCAGAGACCCAGTACTTC. Residues: CASSDWGSETQYF.

This clone was seen a single time. The V and J genes are TRBV28 and TRBJ2-3, with 9 bases identical to TRBD2. The CDR3 has 15 amino acids. In germline, CDR1 is MDHEN, CDR2 SYDVKM. V was pared by 6 bases and J by 4 bases, with 8 bases of the junction left unmatched. The CDR3 DNA follows: TGTGCCAGCAGACCAGGGACTAGCCCCTCAGATACGCAGTATTTT. It is translated as CASRPGTSPSDTQYF.

The CDR3 DNA reads as TGTGCCAGCAGCCATAGCACAGATACGCAGTATTTT. It translates to CASSHSTDTQYF. V is TRBV4-2 and J is TRBJ2-3; D not certain. There are 12 residues in the CDR3. V shed 3 bases and J shed 0 bases, with 1 base lying between them. Per germline, CDR1 LGHNA and CDR2 YNFKEQ.

V usage is TRBV5-1 and J usage is TRBJ2-7; possibly TRBD1 for D (5 bases). In germline, CDR1 is SGHRS, CDR2 YFSETQ. The CDR3 runs to 14 residues. Trimming cost V 6 bases and J 2 bases, with 15 bases left between them. This CDR3 is CASKGIDNPYEQYV. CDR3 nucleotides: TGCGCCAGCAAGGGGATAGACAACCCCTACGAGCAGTACGTC.